This T cell receptor beta chain is from a study of siplizumab effects on memory and regulatory T cells (dated by TCRdb to about 2019). Background for the entire study: The effect of the anti-CD2 antibody siplizumab on alloreactive T-cell subsets was examined in allogeneic mixed lymphocyte reactions constructed from human PBMCs.

Overall results and qualifications from the work: A naive or memory phenotype could not be assigned to roughly 80-97% of proliferating CD4+ or CD8+ clones. No functional confirmation was obtained for the suppressive function of proliferating Tregs from siplizumab cultures. Unstimulated naive T cells appeared more diverse than memory T cells, and naive cells seemed to contribute substantially to the alloresponse. Of the alloreactive CD4+ clones that could be mapped, the Treg-derived share averaged roughly 73% with siplizumab compared with 25% to 30% in control reactions. The cumulative frequency of alloreactive sequences traceable to unstimulated CD4+ memory T cells was significantly reduced by siplizumab. Because sequences at frequencies below about 10^-5 were poorly captured, only a minor fraction of alloreactive clones could be mapped back to unstimulated subsets.

Sorted unstimulated T cells and proliferating T cells recovered from mixed lymphocyte reactions were subjected to TCRbeta CDR3 sequencing. Fresh whole blood from some ten HLA-typed healthy donors was used as the source from which PBMCs were isolated. Unstimulated CD4+ regulatory T cells were FACS-sorted to map the origin of alloreactive clones. Library preparation was by the immunoSEQ multiplex PCR assay. About 9.9 x 10^4 TCR templates per sample were assayed by the deep sequencing platform. Genomic DNA extracted from sorted T cells was the material used for TCRbeta CDR3 sequencing. The published analysis was carried out like this. The R programming language was used for the clonal analysis of the TCRbeta CDR3 data. Comparing unstimulated samples against CFSE-low samples taken after the reaction was how alloreactive CD4+ and CD8+ clones were defined. Regulatory or non-regulatory origin of alloreactive CD4+ clones was assigned by matching sequences to the sorted unstimulated Treg and non-Treg repertoires. The source is immuneACCESS, and TCRdb retained only in-frame sequences with V and J called. Part of the clones is not carried over; for the studies checked, unresolved V genes explain less than half of this, and the remainder is unexplained. V and J calls plus clone size are reproduced from that table; the DNA served to infer D and trimming. In this sample the table shows approximately 100,000 clones, approximately 93% of which occur a single time. The top ten constitute 0.55% to 0.8% of the sample.

Details on this clone: Its antigen specificity is not known. Per-base quality was not reported, and no clone a single base away is much larger than it.

The CDR3 runs 15 amino acids, cysteine and phenylalanine included. The retained sequence is limited to the CDR3, 45 bases, with the frame set at the first base. CDR1 and CDR2, per the germline V gene, are MGHRA and YSYEKL. The trim is 1 base for V and 3 bases for J, with a gap of 10 bases between the germline ends. This chain is built from TRBV4-1 and TRBJ2-4, with no confidently assigned D gene. The TCR was taken from a human donor in good health. The sequenced material came from Tregs sorted from blood. The CDR3 region: CASSQATLGKNIQYF. The DNA is TGCGCCAGCAGCCAAGCCACACTGGGCAAAAACATTCAGTACTTC.